This T cell receptor (beta chain) was recorded in a study of blood T cell repertoires in COVID-19. Study-wide background: The samples span acute and convalescent COVID-19 from the United States, Italy and Spain. Nucleic acid was either cDNA or gDNA, and it came from T cells, B-cell-depleted T cells, or PBMCs.

Original processing notes: Estimates of nucleated cell counts were drawn from the amplification of reference gene primers. Method: immunoSEQ multiplex PCR; TCRdb's copy keeps in-frame clones and lacks some. The V and J calls and the clone size are those of that table, but D and trimming were determined from the DNA. In the table there are 80,000 to 100,000 clones, roughly 86% of which are singletons. The CDR3 is 17 amino acids. V trimming: 2 bases; J trimming: 8 bases; junction bases outside the gene matches: 10. Germline CDR1 reads MDHEN; CDR2 reads SYDVKM. Sequenced: peripheral blood. This clonotype originated in a woman aged 55-69 years in a cohort sampled during active or convalescent COVID-19. The V call is TRBV28, the J call TRBJ2-1; 12 nucleotides line up with TRBD2. The CDR3 reads CASSLSRGLAGGHEQFF. As DNA, the CDR3 is TGTGCCAGCAGTTTAAGTCGGGGGCTAGCGGGAGGGCATGAGCAGTTCTTC.